A single sample gave rise to the 30 T cell receptor beta chains below, sequenced in a study of blood T cell repertoires in COVID-19. Clones were read by immunoSEQ multiplex PCR, and TCRdb kept only the in-frame ones, dropping some. The table includes about 470,000 clones, around 87% detected once. The sequencing sample was made of PBMCs or T cells enriched from blood (not recorded which). Source of these receptors: a woman between 18 and 29 years old who had recovered from COVID-19.

In this sample, this clone turned up a few times. The V call is TRBV4-2, the J call TRBJ1-6; D is unresolved. Per the germline V gene, CDR1 is LGHNA and CDR2 is YNFKEQ. This CDR3 has 12 amino acids. V lost 1 base, J lost 7 bases, and 2 bases lay in between. The CDR3 region is CASSQANSPLHF. The CDR3 DNA reads TGTGCCAGCAGCCAAGCAAATTCACCCCTCCACTTT.

A single count supports this clone. The rearrangement joins TRBV11-2 to TRBJ1-4; 9 positions agree with TRBD1. CDR1 and CDR2 (germline): SGHAT, FQNNGV. The CDR3 consists of 15 residues. Trimming removed 5 bases from V and 8 bases from J; junction bases left unmatched: 9. The CDR3 region has the DNA TGTGCCAGCAGCCTGAGGGGGACAGGGTTGGAAAAACTGTTTTTT. This encodes CASSLRGTGLEKLFF. Variable domain in full (rest from reference TRBV11-2 and TRBJ1-4): EAGVAQSPRYKIIEKRQSVAFWCNPISGHATLYWYQQILGQGPKLLIQFQNNGVVDDSQLPKDRFSAERLKGVDSTLKIQPAKLEDSAVYLCASSLRGTGLEKLFFGSGTQLSVL.

The chain employs TRBV11-2 and TRBJ2-3; 15 positions agree with TRBD2. The CDR3 totals 14 residues. Looked up from germline, CDR1 is SGHAT and CDR2 is FQNNGV. V shed 3 bases and J 9 bases; nucleotides not matched to a gene: 1. Here the CDR3 reads CASSFGTSGGTQYF. CDR3 bases: TGTGCCAGCAGCTTTGGGACTAGCGGGGGGACGCAGTATTTT. The variable domain in full, completed from reference TRBV11-2 and TRBJ2-3, reads EAGVAQSPRYKIIEKRQSVAFWCNPISGHATLYWYQQILGQGPKLLIQFQNNGVVDDSQLPKDRFSAERLKGVDSTLKIQPAKLEDSAVYLCASSFGTSGGTQYFGPGTRLTVL.

The V call is TRBV25-1, the J call TRBJ1-2, with TRBD1 matching over 8 bases. CDR3 length equals 15 residues. Losses at the gene ends were 6 bases for V and 4 bases for J; bases not matched to a gene: 10. CDR1 is MGHDK, CDR2 SYGVNS, per germline. The CDR3 sequence is CASSLGQAQFYGYTF. The CDR3 DNA follows: TGTGCCAGCAGCTTGGGACAGGCCCAATTCTATGGCTACACCTTC.

The rearrangement joins TRBV28 to TRBJ1-5; 8 positions match TRBD1. Germline CDR1 MDHEN, CDR2 SYDVKM. V lost 2 bases to trimming and J lost 4 bases; unmatched junction nucleotides: 19. This CDR3 has 20 amino acids. In nucleotides, the CDR3 is TGTGCCAGCAGTTTAAATCTCGTTGGCCAGGGGGCTCTGAGGAATCAGCCCCAGCATTTT. It encodes CASSLNLVGQGALRNQPQHF.

The rearrangement uses TRBV5-5 and TRBJ1-1; D call uncertain. The CDR3 extends over 14 amino acids. V was trimmed by 0 bases and J by 5 bases, leaving 11 bases between them. Germline CDR1 and CDR2: SGHKS and YYEKEE (reference sequence). CDR3 residues: CASSLGSVVTEAFF. In DNA form, the CDR3 reads TGTGCCAGCAGCTTGGGGAGCGTGGTAACTGAAGCTTTCTTT.

The J gene is TRBJ1-1, the V gene TRBV6-5; a weak D match, TRBD1 (6 bases). V was trimmed by 6 bases and J by 5 bases, leaving 10 bases between them. This CDR3 spans 12 amino acids. Germline CDR1 and CDR2: MNHEY and SVGAGI. CDR3 nucleotides: TGTGCCAGCAGCCTCGGGACAACTGAAGCTTTCTTT. Translated, it gives CASSLGTTEAFF.

The rearrangement joins TRBV2 to TRBJ1-1; D might be TRBD1 (5 bases). V dropped 1 base and J dropped 6 bases, with 6 bases sitting between them. This CDR3 contains 12 residues. Germline CDR1 is SNHLY and CDR2 is FYNNEI. CDR3 sequence: CASSEGGAEAFF. CDR3 sequence (DNA): TGTGCCAGCAGTGAAGGGGGGGCTGAAGCTTTCTTT. Full variable domain (remainder filled in from reference TRBV2 and TRBJ1-1): EPEVTQTPSHQVTQMGQEVILRCVPISNHLYFYWYRQILGQKVEFLVSFYNNEISEKSEIFDDQFSVERPDGSNFTLKIRSTKLEDSAMYFCASSEGGAEAFFGQGTRLTVV.

The CDR3 loop reads CASSLRGLAKNIQYF. CDR3 DNA sequence: TGTGCCAGCAGCCTCAGGGGATTAGCCAAAAACATTCAGTACTTC. The chain joins TRBV7-2 to TRBJ2-4; D possibly corresponds to TRBD1 (6 bases). Between the trimmed V and J ends, which lost 5 bases and 0 bases, there was a span of 11 bases. The CDR3 has 15 amino acids. Germline V CDR1 and CDR2: SGHTA, FQGNSA.

The V and J genes are TRBV27 and TRBJ1-2; D is unresolved. V dropped 1 base and J dropped 6 bases, with 9 bases sitting between them. Looked up from germline, CDR1 is MNHEY and CDR2 is SMNVEV (reference sequence). This CDR3 contains 13 residues. The CDR3 DNA sequence: TGTGCCAGCAGTTTATTCGGTCGAGATGGCTACACCTTC. The encoded protein is CASSLFGRDGYTF.

The rearrangement links TRBV5-6 to TRBJ2-7; 9 bases match TRBD2. J lost 3 bases, V lost 2 bases, and 6 bases had no gene match. Germline CDR1 and CDR2: SGHDT and YYEEEE. This CDR3 contains 15 residues. CDR3 in amino acids: CASSLGGGAFYEQYF. The CDR3 DNA follows: TGTGCCAGCAGCTTAGGCGGGGGGGCCTTCTACGAGCAGTACTTC.

The V and J genes are TRBV30 and TRBJ2-7; tentatively, D is TRBD1 (6 bases). The germline gives CDR1 GTSNPN, CDR2 SVGIG (reference sequence). Trimming removed 5 bases at V and 5 bases at J, with 10 bases between. The CDR3 covers 11 residues. CDR3 DNA: TGTGCCTGGCACAGGGTCCACGAGCAGTACTTC. This sequence encodes CAWHRVHEQYF.

The genes are TRBV2 and TRBJ2-3, with TRBD2 identical over 7 bases. Germline loops: CDR1 SNHLY, CDR2 FYNNEI. The V and J ends lost 6 bases and 0 bases, in that order; junction bases with no gene match: 9. CDR3 length: 16 residues. The CDR3 loop reads CASRGEGGPSTDTQYF. Here the CDR3 DNA reads TGTGCCAGCAGGGGGGAGGGCGGCCCTAGCACAGATACGCAGTATTTT.

V gene TRBV6-5 combines with J gene TRBJ2-7, with D possibly matching TRBD1 (7 bases). Germline CDR1 MNHEY, CDR2 SVGAGI. The CDR3 totals 14 residues. Trimming left V 6 bases short and J 6 bases short, with 18 bases between. Here the CDR3 reads CASSRSTGRSEQYF. CDR3 DNA: TGTGCCAGCAGCCGCTCGACAGGGAGGAGCGAGCAGTACTTC.

V usage is TRBV27 and J usage is TRBJ1-1, with D tentatively TRBD1 (5 bases). From germline, CDR1 is MNHEY and CDR2 SMNVEV (reference sequence). V lost 2 bases and J 7 bases, leaving 14 bases between the germline ends. The CDR3 is 14 amino acids. The CDR3 region is CASSLMGRGGEAFF. CDR3 coding DNA: TGTGCCAGCAGTTTAATGGGGCGCGGGGGTGAAGCTTTCTTT.

V and J are TRBV12-5 and TRBJ1-1, with D unresolved. Per germline, CDR1 LGHNT and CDR2 FRNRAP. This CDR3 is 16 amino acids long. V was pared by 0 bases and J by 3 bases, with 14 bases between. The CDR3 region has the DNA TGTGCTAGTGGTTTGGTCGGGGAGGGAATGGACACTGAAGCTTTCTTT. It specifies CASGLVGEGMDTEAFF.

This chain links TRBV29-1 with TRBJ1-2; unclear D gene. Germline V gene data show CDR1 as SQVTM and CDR2 as ANQGSEA. The ends were cut back, 7 bases at V and 7 bases at J, with 16 bases in the middle. CDR3 size: 12 residues. CDR3 DNA: TGCAGCGCCAAGAACGGTGAACGTGGCTACACCTTC. Amino acids: CSAKNGERGYTF.

The CDR3 DNA sequence: TGCGCCAGCAGCCAAGGTCCTACACCGGGGGATGAGCAGTTCTTC. Protein product: CASSQGPTPGDEQFF. The genes are TRBV4-1 and TRBJ2-1, with a weak D call TRBD2 (6 bases). The CDR3 has 15 amino acids. Trimming removed 1 base at V and 8 bases at J, with 15 bases between. Germline assignment: CDR1 MGHRA and CDR2 YSYEKL.

V is TRBV6-4 and J is TRBJ2-5; TRBD2 aligns across 9 bases. The CDR3 runs to 16 residues. CDR1 MRHNA and CDR2 SNTAGT come from the germline V gene. The ends lost 7 bases at V and 4 bases at J; junction bases unmatched: 13. The chain's CDR3 is CASNRQRGASRETQYF. For the CDR3, the DNA is TGTGCCAGCAACCGACAGCGGGGGGCCTCGAGAGAGACCCAGTACTTC.

This chain links TRBV5-1 with TRBJ2-1, with 9 bases aligning to TRBD2. V shed 0 bases and J 5 bases; nucleotides not matched to a gene: 9. The CDR3 loop spans 17 amino acids. CDR1 and CDR2 from the germline V gene are SGHRS and YFSETQ. The CDR3 bases are TGCGCCAGCAGCTTGGTACGTCTAGCGGGGATCAACAATGAGCAGTTCTTC. It yields the protein CASSLVRLAGINNEQFF. Full variable domain (missing parts from reference TRBV5-1 and TRBJ2-1): KAGVTQTPRYLIKTRGQQVTLSCSPISGHRSVSWYQQTPGQGLQFLFEYFSETQRNKGNFPGRFSGRQFSNSRSEMNVSTLELGDSALYLCASSLVRLAGINNEQFFGPGTRLTVL.

This clone showed up just a few times. The chain joins TRBV27 to TRBJ1-1, with D tentatively TRBD1 (5 bases). The CDR3 length is 15 residues. The germline V and J ends were trimmed by 4 bases and 0 bases, with 12 bases remaining between them. CDR1 is MNHEY and CDR2 is SMNVEV in the germline V gene (reference sequence). The CDR3 DNA sequence: TGTGCCAGCAGTTCCCGACAGCTAGTGAACACTGAAGCTTTCTTT. Its translation: CASSSRQLVNTEAFF.

The chain links TRBV5-4 to TRBJ1-3; 8 bases align to TRBD1. This CDR3 is built from 14 residues. The V gene end was trimmed by 0 bases and the J gene end by 5 bases; junction bases not matched to a gene: 1. The germline V gene has CDR1 SGHNT and CDR2 YYREEE (reference sequence). The CDR3, as DNA: TGTGCCAGCAGCTTGGCAGGGGGCCGAAACACCATATATTTT. This codes for CASSLAGGRNTIYF.

J is TRBJ1-1 and V is TRBV12-3 or TRBV12-4; TRBD1 agrees at 8 bases. V was clipped by 6 bases and J by 7 bases; unmatched bases: 4. The CDR3 extends over 12 amino acids. CDR3 residues: CASSPGGNEAFF. CDR3 DNA sequence: TGTGCCAGCAGCCCAGGGGGCAATGAAGCTTTCTTT.

The V and J genes are TRBV4-1 and TRBJ1-1, with D tentatively TRBD1 (5 bases). The V end was cut by 4 bases, the J end by 5 bases, with 17 bases between. The V gene's germline CDR1 is MGHRA and CDR2 YSYEKL. The CDR3 has 15 amino acids. Here the CDR3 reads CASSLKIGGGTEAFF. The CDR3 nucleotides read TGCGCCAGCAGCCTCAAGATTGGGGGAGGGACTGAAGCTTTCTTT.

CDR3 bases: TGTGCCAGCAGCTTATTCTGGACAGACTATGGCTACACCTTC. Translated: CASSLFWTDYGYTF. The chain employs TRBV7-2 and TRBJ1-2, with a weak D call TRBD1 (6 bases). Germline CDR1 reads SGHTA; CDR2 reads FQGNSA. The CDR3 has 14 residues. Trimming cost V 2 bases and J 3 bases, with 10 bases left between them.

The chain is built from TRBV18 and TRBJ1-4; 9 bases fit TRBD1. The CDR3 runs to 15 residues. Germline V gives CDR1 KGHSH, CDR2 LQKENI. The V and J ends lost 8 bases and 1 base, in that order; junction bases with no gene match: 5. The chain's CDR3 is CASRLDRGTNEKLFF. CDR3 sequence (DNA): TGTGCCAGCCGCTTGGACAGGGGAACTAATGAAAAACTGTTTTTT.

The chain employs TRBV28 and TRBJ2-7; a weak D match, TRBD1 (8 bases). Germline assignment: CDR1 MDHEN and CDR2 SYDVKM. CDR3 size: 14 residues. V shed 4 bases and J shed 3 bases, with 13 bases lying between them. In DNA, the CDR3 is TGTGCCAGCAGTTACACAGGGGGGGACTACGAGCAGTACTTC. It yields the protein CASSYTGGDYEQYF.

The chain is built from TRBV27 and TRBJ1-1; tentative D call: TRBD1 (5 bases). Germline V CDR1 and CDR2: MNHEY, SMNVEV (reference sequence). The CDR3 has 14 amino acids. Trimming stripped 4 bases from V and 5 bases from J, with 14 bases between. CDR3 in DNA: TGTGCCAGCAGTTACGGGGGAACGCTAACTGAAGCTTTCTTT. This sequence encodes CASSYGGTLTEAFF.

The chain is built from TRBV3-1 (or the pseudogene TRBV3-2) and TRBJ1-2; D might be TRBD1 (6 bases). Deletions cut 0 bases from V and 3 bases from J, with 14 bases between. The CDR3 has 16 residues. Germline V CDR1 and CDR2: LGHDT, YNNKEL (reference sequence). This CDR3 reads CASSQDDRTAYYGYTF. The CDR3, as DNA: TGTGCCAGCAGCCAAGATGATCGGACAGCCTACTATGGCTACACCTTC.

The rearrangement links TRBV3-1 (or the pseudogene TRBV3-2) to TRBJ1-3, with D uncertain. The CDR3 contains 14 residues. CDR1 and CDR2 (germline): LGHDT, YNNKEL (reference sequence). V was trimmed by 1 base and J by 9 bases, leaving 13 bases between them. CDR3 sequence: CASSQGAAGFTIYF. CDR3 sequence (DNA): TGTGCCAGCAGCCAAGGGGCCGCGGGGTTCACCATATATTTT.